A single sample is the source of the 27 T cell receptor beta chains below, sequenced in a study of regulatory T cells in long-lasting Graves disease. Time point specified: newly diagnosed GD, antithyroid drugs for less than 3 months. PBMC RNA was the source of the TCR library. The TCR beta library used iRepertoire HTBI primers with Arm-PCR amplification of CDR3. Using its own MiXCR run on the multiplex PCR reads, TCRdb lists one record per CDR3 protein. The data contain about 240,000 distinct CDR3 sequences, 20% to 25% of them seen just once; the ten biggest clones take up about 15%. The sample here was peripheral blood mononuclear cells (PBMCs), taken at new diagnosis, from a patient treated with antithyroid drugs. These receptors came from a female donor with Graves disease.

There are many counts of this clonotype. This chain uses TRBV20-1 with TRBJ2-7, with D possibly TRBD2 on 6 matching bases. CDR3 length: 14 residues. V lost 7 bases to trimming and J lost 3 bases, with 19 bases between them. Looked up from germline, CDR1 is DFQATT and CDR2 is SNEGSKA (reference sequence). Here the CDR3 DNA reads TGCAGTGGCTCTACCGGGACTCTTTACTACGAGCAGTACTTC. Translated, it gives CSGSTGTLYYEQYF.

In its sample, this clonotype was seen many times. The chain joins TRBV2 to TRBJ1-2; weak D call: TRBD1 (6 bases). The CDR3 length is 13 residues. Trimming stripped 2 bases from V and 4 bases from J, with 8 bases between. Germline assignment: CDR1 SNHLY and CDR2 FYNNEI. CDR3 sequence: CASSETGIYGYTF. In nucleotides, the CDR3 is TGTGCCAGCAGTGAAACAGGGATCTATGGCTACACCTTC.

This clonotype has just a few counts. CDR3 sequence: CASSQDLRRGRTRTNEKLFF. The CDR3 region has the DNA TGCGCCAGCAGCCAAGATCTACGCAGGGGTAGGACACGAACTAATGAAAAACTGTTTTTT. The chain has TRBV4-1 and TRBJ1-4; D is perhaps TRBD1 (6 bases). Germline V CDR1 and CDR2: MGHRA, YSYEKL. With 0 bases removed from V and 1 base from J, the gap between germline ends came to 21 bases. CDR3 length: 20 amino acids.

With respect to this clonotype: With only one base between it and a far larger clone, this is likely a read error. CDR3 loop: CASSPQAVSEQFF. DNA for the CDR3: TGTGCCAGCAGCCCGCAGGCAGTATCTGAGCAGTTCTTC. This chain links TRBV11-2 with TRBJ2-1; D is undetermined. The V end was cut by 5 bases, the J end by 9 bases, with 14 bases between. From germline, CDR1 is SGHAT and CDR2 FQNNGV. CDR3 length: 13 residues.

This clonotype was picked up a small number of times. The chain has TRBV7-2 and TRBJ1-3; D not certain. Germline CDR1 SGHTA, CDR2 FQGNSA. There are 14 residues in the CDR3. Trimming took off 5 bases at V and 6 bases at J, with 14 bases between the two ends. The CDR3 sequence: CASSAGHLENTIYF. The CDR3 DNA follows: TGTGCCAGCAGCGCGGGCCACCTTGAAAACACCATATATTTT.

This clonotype has ten or more counts. The CDR3 sequence is CASSLIVRLAGYSNEQFF. The CDR3 region has the DNA TGTGCCAGCAGCCTAATCGTCCGACTAGCGGGATACTCGAATGAGCAGTTCTTC. The V call is TRBV12-3 or TRBV12-4, the J call TRBJ2-1, with TRBD2 matching over 11 bases. The CDR3 is 18 residues long. Trimming at V came to 6 bases and at J to 7 bases, leaving 17 bases not matched to a gene.

This clonotype was seen repeatedly, ten times or more. This chain connects TRBV7-9 to TRBJ2-3; 10 bases fit TRBD2. Germline-derived CDR1 and CDR2 are SEHNR and FQNEAQ (reference sequence). The CDR3 covers 15 residues. V gave up 8 bases and J gave up 6 bases; unmatched junction bases: 11. For the CDR3, the DNA is TGTGCCAGCCTGCTAGCGGGAGCCCCAGGGGATACGCAGTATTTT. Protein product: CASLLAGAPGDTQYF.

This clonotype has only a few counts. With a much larger clone just one base away, this may be a read error. The J gene is TRBJ1-5, the V gene TRBV6-2 or TRBV6-3, with no clear D. The V gene's germline CDR1 is MNHEY and CDR2 SVGEGT. CDR3 length equals 13 residues. The CDR3 DNA reads TGTGCCAACAGTTTGCAGGGCAATCAGCCCCAGCATTTT. Its protein product is CANSLQGNQPQHF.

This clonotype occurred many times. The gene calls are TRBV2 and TRBJ1-1; no firm D call. CDR1 and CDR2 from the germline V gene are SNHLY and FYNNEI. This CDR3 has 13 residues. V was cut by 5 bases and J by 1 base, with 8 bases left in between. Here the CDR3 reads CASSPQRNTEAFF. CDR3 nucleotides: TGTGCCAGCAGTCCCCAGCGGAACACTGAAGCTTTCTTT.

This clonotype was seen ten or more times. The rearrangement links TRBV7-2 to TRBJ2-3, with 8 bases lining up with TRBD2. The V and J ends lost 5 bases and 2 bases, in that order; junction bases with no gene match: 9. This CDR3 is 16 amino acids long. Looked up from germline, CDR1 is SGHTA and CDR2 is FQGNSA. The CDR3 is CASSRASGLHTDTQYF. The CDR3 DNA reads as TGTGCCAGCAGCCGCGCTAGCGGGCTGCACACAGATACGCAGTATTTT.

This clonotype has a count of ten or more. J is TRBJ2-1 and V is TRBV12-3 or TRBV12-4; D possibly matches TRBD1 or TRBD2 (7 bases each). Trimming stripped 8 bases from V and 7 bases from J, with 24 bases between. This CDR3 comprises 16 residues. Here the CDR3 DNA reads TGTGCCAGCGGGGCCGCCAGGGGGGGGGCTGGGAATGAGCAGTTCTTC. It translates to CASGAARGGAGNEQFF.

In this sample, this clonotype turned up a few times. The chain links TRBV6-4 to TRBJ2-7, with D unclear. V was cut by 4 bases and J by 4 bases, with 11 bases left in between. This CDR3 contains 13 residues. Germline CDR1 and CDR2: MRHNA and SNTAGT. The CDR3 loop reads CASSGQVSYEQYF. The DNA of the CDR3 is TGTGCCAGCAGTGGGCAGGTTTCTTACGAGCAGTACTTC.

This sequence joins TRBV6-2 or TRBV6-3 and TRBJ1-5; possibly TRBD1 for D (6 bases). The CDR3 loop spans 13 amino acids. CDR1 is MNHEY, CDR2 SVGEGT, per germline. Trimming left V 2 bases short and J 12 bases short, with 14 bases between. CDR3 sequence reads: CASSYGGGGLQHF. The CDR3, as DNA: TGTGCCAGCAGTTACGGAGGGGGAGGGCTCCAGCATTTT.

This chain joins TRBV20-1 and TRBJ1-5; 7 bases fit TRBD1. Per germline, CDR1 DFQATT and CDR2 SNEGSKA (reference sequence). V dropped 2 bases and J dropped 6; count of bases not matched to a gene: 7. The CDR3 consists of 14 residues. Here the CDR3 DNA reads TGCAGTGCTAGACCAGGGGGAGAGGGTCAGCCCCAGCATTTT. Its protein product is CSARPGGEGQPQHF.

Regarding this clonotype: This sequence may be a read error, since a much larger clone differs from it by one base. V usage is TRBV7-3 and J usage is TRBJ2-3; TRBD2 matches at 11 bases. The CDR3 is 18 amino acids. Germline CDR1 is SGHTA and CDR2 is FQGTGA. V was clipped by 10 bases and J by 4 bases; unmatched bases: 19. DNA for the CDR3: TGTGCCATCAGTGAGGAGCTAGCGGGAGGATCTAGCGCAGATACGCAGTATTTT. Its protein product is CAISEELAGGSSADTQYF.

This clonotype was found many times. This sequence joins TRBV19 and TRBJ1-1; D not resolved. CDR1 and CDR2 (germline): LNHDA, SQIVND (reference sequence). The CDR3 runs to 13 residues. V lost 6 bases to trimming and J lost 4 bases, with 12 bases between them. The CDR3 spells CASRLDGATEAFF. CDR3 DNA: TGTGCCAGTAGATTGGACGGAGCCACTGAAGCTTTCTTT. Together with reference TRBV19 and TRBJ1-1, the CDR3 gives the full variable domain: DGGITQSPKYLFRKEGQNVTLSCEQNLNHDAMYWYRQDPGQGLRLIYYSQIVNDFQKGDIAEGYSVSREKKESFPLTVTSAQKNPTAFYLCASRLDGATEAFFGQGTRLTVV.

In regard to this clonotype: This may arise from a read error, as a much more abundant clone is one base away. The chain combines TRBV2 with TRBJ1-5; D gene ambiguous. Germline V gene lookup returns CDR1 SNHLY and CDR2 FYNNEI. This CDR3 is built from 14 residues. CDR3 region: CASTDKIKDQSQHF. DNA for the CDR3: TGTGCCAGCACCGACAAGATAAAGGATCAGTCCCAGCATTTT.

The J gene is TRBJ2-5, the V gene TRBV7-8, with D perhaps being TRBD1 or TRBD2 (6 bases each). V lost 5 bases, J lost 2 bases, and 21 bases lay in between. Germline CDR1 SGHVS, CDR2 FQNEAQ. The CDR3 totals 17 residues. The CDR3 bases are TGTGCCAGCAGCCCAGGGGTGTGGGCGGGACCTCAAGAGACCCAGTACTTC. It codes for CASSPGVWAGPQETQYF. The full variable domain, rest sourced from reference TRBV7-8 and TRBJ2-5, is GAGVSQSPRYKVAKRGQDVALRCDPISGHVSLFWYQQALGQGPEFLTYFQNEAQLDKSGLPSDRFFAERPEGSVSTLKIQRTQQEDSAVYLCASSPGVWAGPQETQYFGPGTRLLVL.

This sequence joins TRBV27 and TRBJ1-4, with unresolved D. This CDR3 has 14 residues. Germline loops: CDR1 MNHEY, CDR2 SMNVEV (reference sequence). V dropped 8 bases and J dropped 1 base, with 11 bases sitting between them. CDR3 nucleotide sequence: TGTGCCAGCGGGTGGGCCGGAACTAATGAAAAACTGTTTTTT. Its protein product is CASGWAGTNEKLFF.

This clonotype occurred many times. The chain joins TRBV7-2 to TRBJ2-1; 13 bases are a match to TRBD2. The V gene's germline CDR1 is SGHTA and CDR2 FQGNSA. Trimming removed 1 base from V and 5 bases from J; junction bases left unmatched: 8. The CDR3 spans 18 residues. The CDR3 coding sequence is TGTGCCAGCAGCTTAGAGCCAAAACTAGCGGGGGGGCACAATGAGCAGTTCTTC. It translates to CASSLEPKLAGGHNEQFF.

J is TRBJ2-3 and V is TRBV4-1; D gene unclear. V was shortened by 1 base and J by 3 bases, with 11 bases between the two germline ends. Germline loops: CDR1 MGHRA, CDR2 YSYEKL. CDR3 length: 15 amino acids. For the CDR3, the DNA is TGCGCCAGCAGCCAAGGGGTTAGGATGACAGATACGCAGTATTTT. As protein: CASSQGVRMTDTQYF.

The gene calls are TRBV7-2 and TRBJ2-7, with TRBD2 matching over 9 bases. V lost 4 bases and J lost 3; bases outside the gene matches: 4. The V gene's germline CDR1 is SGHTA and CDR2 FQGNSA. The CDR3 contains 14 residues. The CDR3 DNA is TGTGCCAGCAGCTCAACTAGCGGGTACTACGAGCAGTACTTC. Its translation is CASSSTSGYYEQYF.

The genes are TRBV25-1 and TRBJ2-1, with D possibly being TRBD1 (7 bases). Trimming left V 3 bases short and J 0 bases short, with 12 bases between. Germline CDR1 reads MGHDK; CDR2 reads SYGVNS. CDR3 length equals 16 residues. The CDR3 is CASSEAGQSSYNEQFF. Here the CDR3 DNA reads TGTGCCAGCAGTGAGGCGGGACAGAGCTCCTACAATGAGCAGTTCTTC.

This clonotype has at least ten counts. This chain links TRBV29-1 with TRBJ2-7; weak D call: TRBD1 (5 bases). Deletions cut 6 bases from V and 3 bases from J, with 9 bases between. The germline V gene has CDR1 SQVTM and CDR2 ANQGSEA. The CDR3 length is 11 residues. The CDR3 nucleotides are TGCAGCGTCTCACAGGACTACGAGCAGTACTTC. Protein product: CSVSQDYEQYF.

This clonotype was detected ten times or more. This chain joins TRBV29-1 and TRBJ2-1; the D gene is possibly TRBD2 (7 bases). CDR3 length: 16 amino acids. The germline V gene encodes CDR1 SQVTM and CDR2 ANQGSEA. V was cut by 3 bases and J by 7 bases, with 22 bases left in between. The CDR3 region is CSVDGSGRGGRNEQFF. CDR3 DNA sequence: TGCAGCGTTGACGGGTCTGGGCGCGGGGGCAGGAATGAGCAGTTCTTC.

This clonotype was counted a few times. CDR3 sequence (DNA): TGTGCCAGCAGCGACGGGAGTCACAATGAGCAGTTCTTC. It is translated as CASSDGSHNEQFF. V gene TRBV6-1 combines with J gene TRBJ2-1, with D perhaps matching TRBD2 (6 bases). Germline V CDR1 and CDR2: MNHNS, SASEGT. CDR3 length equals 13 residues. V was pared by 6 bases and J by 5 bases, with 11 bases between.

This clonotype was found many times. The V call is TRBV7-2, the J call TRBJ2-7, with 10 bases matching TRBD2. The CDR3 is 16 amino acids. Germline CDR1 and CDR2: SGHTA and FQGNSA. After removal of 1 base from V and 6 bases from J, the junction contained 9 bases not matched to a gene. CDR3 nucleotides: TGTGCCAGCAGCTTAGTAGCTAGCGGGAGTACTGCCGAGCAGTACTTC. Translation: CASSLVASGSTAEQYF.